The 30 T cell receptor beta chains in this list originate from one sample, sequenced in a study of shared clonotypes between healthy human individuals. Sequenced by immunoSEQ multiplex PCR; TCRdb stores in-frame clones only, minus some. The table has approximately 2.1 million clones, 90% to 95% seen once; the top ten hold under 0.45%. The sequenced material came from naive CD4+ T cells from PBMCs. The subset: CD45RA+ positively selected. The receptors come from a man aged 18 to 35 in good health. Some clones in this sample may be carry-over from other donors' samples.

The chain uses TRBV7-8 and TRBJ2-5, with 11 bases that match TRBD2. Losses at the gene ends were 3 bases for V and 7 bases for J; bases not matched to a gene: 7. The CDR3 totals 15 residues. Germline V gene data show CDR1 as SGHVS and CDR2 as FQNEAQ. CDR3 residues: CASSFGTSGLATQYF. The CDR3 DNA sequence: TGTGCCAGCAGCTTTGGGACTAGCGGTTTGGCGACCCAGTACTTC.

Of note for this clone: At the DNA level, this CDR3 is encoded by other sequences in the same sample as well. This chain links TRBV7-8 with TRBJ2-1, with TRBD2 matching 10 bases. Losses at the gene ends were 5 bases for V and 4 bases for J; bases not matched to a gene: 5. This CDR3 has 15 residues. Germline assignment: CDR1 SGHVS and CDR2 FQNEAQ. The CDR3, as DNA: TGTGCCAGCAGCCCCCGGACTAGCGGTTACAATGAGCAGTTCTTC. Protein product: CASSPRTSGYNEQFF. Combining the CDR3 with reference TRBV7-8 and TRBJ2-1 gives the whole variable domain GAGVSQSPRYKVAKRGQDVALRCDPISGHVSLFWYQQALGQGPEFLTYFQNEAQLDKSGLPSDRFFAERPEGSVSTLKIQRTQQEDSAVYLCASSPRTSGYNEQFFGPGTRLTVL.

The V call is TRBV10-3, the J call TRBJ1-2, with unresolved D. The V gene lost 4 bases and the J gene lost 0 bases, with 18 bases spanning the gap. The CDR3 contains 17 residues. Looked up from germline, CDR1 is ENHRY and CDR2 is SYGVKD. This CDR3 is CAISALRSSTPNYGYTF. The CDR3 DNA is TGTGCCATCAGTGCTTTAAGGTCCTCCACACCTAACTATGGCTACACCTTC.

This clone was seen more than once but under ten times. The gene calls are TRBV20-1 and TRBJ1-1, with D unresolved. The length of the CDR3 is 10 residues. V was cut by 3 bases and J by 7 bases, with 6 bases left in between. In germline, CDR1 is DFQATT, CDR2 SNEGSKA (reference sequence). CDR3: CSARTLEAFF. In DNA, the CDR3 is TGCAGTGCTAGGACCCTTGAAGCTTTCTTT.

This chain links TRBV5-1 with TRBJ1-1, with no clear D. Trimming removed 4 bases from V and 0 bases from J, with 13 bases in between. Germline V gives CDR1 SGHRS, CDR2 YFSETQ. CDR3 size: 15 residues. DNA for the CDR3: TGCGCCAGCAGCATGGGCAGCACCCTGAACACTGAAGCTTTCTTT. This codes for CASSMGSTLNTEAFF.

The chain's CDR3 is CARGTGGFNEKLFF. Here the CDR3 DNA reads TGTGCCCGAGGGACAGGGGGCTTTAATGAAAAACTGTTTTTT. The rearrangement joins TRBV30 to TRBJ1-4; 12 bases line up with TRBD1. Looked up from germline, CDR1 is GTSNPN and CDR2 is SVGIG (reference sequence). V dropped 8 bases and J dropped 4; count of bases not matched to a gene: 5. The CDR3 runs to 14 residues.

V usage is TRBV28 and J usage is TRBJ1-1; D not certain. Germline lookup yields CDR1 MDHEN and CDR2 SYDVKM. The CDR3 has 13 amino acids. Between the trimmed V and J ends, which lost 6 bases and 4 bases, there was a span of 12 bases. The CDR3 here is CASSRMKFTEAFF. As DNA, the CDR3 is TGTGCCAGCAGCCGAATGAAATTCACTGAAGCTTTCTTT.

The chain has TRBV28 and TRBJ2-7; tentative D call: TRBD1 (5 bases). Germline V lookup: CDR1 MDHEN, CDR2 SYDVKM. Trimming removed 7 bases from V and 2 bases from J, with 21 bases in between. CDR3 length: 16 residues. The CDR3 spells CASIGARWGVTYEQYF. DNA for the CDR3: TGTGCCAGCATCGGAGCCCGGTGGGGCGTGACCTACGAGCAGTACTTC.

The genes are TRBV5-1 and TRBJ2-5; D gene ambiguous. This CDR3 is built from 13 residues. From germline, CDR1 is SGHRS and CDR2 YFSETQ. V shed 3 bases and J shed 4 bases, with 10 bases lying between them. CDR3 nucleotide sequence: TGCGCCAGCAGCTATGGACCTGGAGAGACCCAGTACTTC. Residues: CASSYGPGETQYF.

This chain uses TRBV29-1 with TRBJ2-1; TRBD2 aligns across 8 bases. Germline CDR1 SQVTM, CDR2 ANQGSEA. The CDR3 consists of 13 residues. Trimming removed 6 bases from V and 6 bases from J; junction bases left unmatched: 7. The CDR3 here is CSVMLAGFNEQFF. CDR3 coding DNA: TGCAGCGTCATGTTAGCGGGATTCAATGAGCAGTTCTTC.

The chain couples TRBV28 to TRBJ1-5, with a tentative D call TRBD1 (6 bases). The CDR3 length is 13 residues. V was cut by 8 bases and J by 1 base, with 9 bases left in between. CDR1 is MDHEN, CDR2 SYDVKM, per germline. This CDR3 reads CASWRGSNQPQHF. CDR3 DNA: TGTGCCAGCTGGAGGGGGAGCAATCAGCCCCAGCATTTT.

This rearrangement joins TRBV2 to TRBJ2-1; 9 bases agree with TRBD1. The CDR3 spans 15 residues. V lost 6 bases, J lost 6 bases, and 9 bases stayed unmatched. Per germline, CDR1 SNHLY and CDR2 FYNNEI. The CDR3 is CASRVDRGWFNEQFF. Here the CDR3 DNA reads TGTGCCAGCAGAGTTGACAGGGGGTGGTTCAATGAGCAGTTCTTC.

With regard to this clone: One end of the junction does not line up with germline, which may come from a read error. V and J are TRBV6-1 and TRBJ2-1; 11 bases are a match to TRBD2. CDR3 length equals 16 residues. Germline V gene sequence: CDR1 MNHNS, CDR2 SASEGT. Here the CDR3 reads CASSKASGRTYNEQFF. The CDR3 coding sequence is TGTGCCAGCAGTAAAGCTAGCGGGAGGACTTACAATGAGCAGTTCTTC.

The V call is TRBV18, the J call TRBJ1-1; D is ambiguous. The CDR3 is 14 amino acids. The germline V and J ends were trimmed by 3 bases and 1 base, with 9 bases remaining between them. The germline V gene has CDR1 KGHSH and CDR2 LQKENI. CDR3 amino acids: CASSPNHKNTEAFF. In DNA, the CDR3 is TGTGCCAGCTCACCTAACCACAAGAACACTGAAGCTTTCTTT.

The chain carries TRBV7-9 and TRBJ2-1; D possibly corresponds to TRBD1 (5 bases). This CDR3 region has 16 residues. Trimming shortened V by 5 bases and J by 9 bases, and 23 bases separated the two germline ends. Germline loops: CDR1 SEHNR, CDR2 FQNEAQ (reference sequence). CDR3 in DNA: TGTGCCAGCAGCATACAAGACCTAGGGGATAAGGCTGAGCAGTTCTTC. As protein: CASSIQDLGDKAEQFF.

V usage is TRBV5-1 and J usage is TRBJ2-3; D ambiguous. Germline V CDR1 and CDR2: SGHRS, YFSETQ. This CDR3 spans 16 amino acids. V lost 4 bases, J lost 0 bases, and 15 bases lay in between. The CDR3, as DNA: TGCGCCAGCAGCGAGCAGCCGGGCACTAGCACAGATACGCAGTATTTT. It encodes CASSEQPGTSTDTQYF.

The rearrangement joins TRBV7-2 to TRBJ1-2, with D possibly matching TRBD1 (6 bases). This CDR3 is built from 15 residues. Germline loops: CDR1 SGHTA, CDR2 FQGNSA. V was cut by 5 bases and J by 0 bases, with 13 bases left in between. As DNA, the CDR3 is TGTGCCAGCAGCCTAGACAGGCAACCTAACTATGGCTACACCTTC. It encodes CASSLDRQPNYGYTF. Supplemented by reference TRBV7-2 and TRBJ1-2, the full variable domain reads GAGVSQSPSNKVTEKGKDVELRCDPISGHTALYWYRQSLGQGLEFLIYFQGNSAPDKSGLPSDRFSAERTGGSVSTLTIQRTQQEDSAVYLCASSLDRQPNYGYTFGSGTRLTVV.

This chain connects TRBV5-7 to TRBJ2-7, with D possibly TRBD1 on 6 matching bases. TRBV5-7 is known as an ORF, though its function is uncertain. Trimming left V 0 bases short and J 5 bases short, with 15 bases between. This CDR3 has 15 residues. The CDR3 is CASSLAAGAHHEQYF. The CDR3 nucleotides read TGTGCCAGCAGCTTGGCGGCAGGGGCCCACCACGAGCAGTACTTC.

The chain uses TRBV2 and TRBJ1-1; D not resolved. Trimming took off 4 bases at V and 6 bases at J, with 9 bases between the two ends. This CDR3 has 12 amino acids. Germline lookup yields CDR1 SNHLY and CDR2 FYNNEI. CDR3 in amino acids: CASSGPAPEAFF. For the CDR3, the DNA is TGTGCCAGCAGTGGGCCCGCCCCTGAAGCTTTCTTT.

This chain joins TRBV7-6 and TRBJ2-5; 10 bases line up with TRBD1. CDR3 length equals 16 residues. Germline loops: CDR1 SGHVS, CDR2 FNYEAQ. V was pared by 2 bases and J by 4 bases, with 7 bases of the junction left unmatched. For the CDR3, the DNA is TGTGCCAGCAGCTTAAGGACAGGGGGTTTGGGAGAGACCCAGTACTTC. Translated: CASSLRTGGLGETQYF.

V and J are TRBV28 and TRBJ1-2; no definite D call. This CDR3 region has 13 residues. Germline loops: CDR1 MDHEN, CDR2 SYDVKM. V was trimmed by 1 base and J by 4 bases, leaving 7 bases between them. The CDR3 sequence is CASSLYSIYGYTF. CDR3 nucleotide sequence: TGTGCCAGCAGTTTATATAGCATCTATGGCTACACCTTC.

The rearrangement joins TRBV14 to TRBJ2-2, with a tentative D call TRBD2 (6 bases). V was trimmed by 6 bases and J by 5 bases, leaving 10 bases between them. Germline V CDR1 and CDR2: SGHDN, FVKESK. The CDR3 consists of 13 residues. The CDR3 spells CASRGTGTGELFF. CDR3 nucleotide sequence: TGTGCCAGCAGAGGGACTGGGACCGGGGAGCTGTTTTTT.

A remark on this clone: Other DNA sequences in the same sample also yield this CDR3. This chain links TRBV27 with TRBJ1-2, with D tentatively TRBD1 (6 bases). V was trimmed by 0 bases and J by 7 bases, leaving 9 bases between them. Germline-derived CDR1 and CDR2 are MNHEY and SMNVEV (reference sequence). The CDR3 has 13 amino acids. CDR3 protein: CASSLSVRGGYTF. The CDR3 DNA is TGTGCCAGCAGTTTATCGGTCAGGGGTGGCTACACCTTC.

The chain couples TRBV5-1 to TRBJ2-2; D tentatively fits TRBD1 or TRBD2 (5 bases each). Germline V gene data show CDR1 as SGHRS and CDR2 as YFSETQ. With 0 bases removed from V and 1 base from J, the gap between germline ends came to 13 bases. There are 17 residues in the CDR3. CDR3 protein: CASSLVGTKGNTGELFF. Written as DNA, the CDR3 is TGCGCCAGCAGCTTGGTGGGGACCAAGGGGAACACCGGGGAGCTGTTTTTT.

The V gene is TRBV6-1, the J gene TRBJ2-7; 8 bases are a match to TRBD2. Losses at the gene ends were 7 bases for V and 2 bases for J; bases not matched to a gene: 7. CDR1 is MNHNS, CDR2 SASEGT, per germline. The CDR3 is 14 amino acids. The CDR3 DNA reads TGTGCCAGCACCCCGGGGGGGGGAACCTACGAGCAGTACTTC. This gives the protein CASTPGGGTYEQYF.

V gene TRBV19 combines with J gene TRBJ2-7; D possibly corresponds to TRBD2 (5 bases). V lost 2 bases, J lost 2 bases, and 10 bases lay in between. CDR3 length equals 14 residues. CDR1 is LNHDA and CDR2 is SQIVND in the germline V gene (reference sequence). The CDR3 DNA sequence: TGTGCCAGTAGTATAATGAGCGGCCCCTACGAGCAGTACTTC. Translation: CASSIMSGPYEQYF.

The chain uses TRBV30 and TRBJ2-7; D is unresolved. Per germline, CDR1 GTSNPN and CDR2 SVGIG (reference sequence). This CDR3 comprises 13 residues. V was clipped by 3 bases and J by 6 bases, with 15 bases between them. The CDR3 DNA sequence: TGTGCCTGGAGCCCCAGCCCATCGTCCGAGCAGTACTTC. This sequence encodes CAWSPSPSSEQYF.

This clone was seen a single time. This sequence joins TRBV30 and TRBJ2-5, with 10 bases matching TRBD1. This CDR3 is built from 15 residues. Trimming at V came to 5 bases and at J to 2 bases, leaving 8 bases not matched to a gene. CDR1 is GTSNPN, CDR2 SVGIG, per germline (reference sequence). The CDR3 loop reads CAWCSGQGIQETQYF. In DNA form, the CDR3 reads TGTGCCTGGTGCTCGGGACAGGGGATACAAGAGACCCAGTACTTC.

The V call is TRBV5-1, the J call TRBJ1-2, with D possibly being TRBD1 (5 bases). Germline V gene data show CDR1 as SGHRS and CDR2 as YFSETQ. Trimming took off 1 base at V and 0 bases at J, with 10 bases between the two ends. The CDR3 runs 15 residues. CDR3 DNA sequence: TGCGCCAGCAGCTTGAGAGGGGATACTAACTATGGCTACACCTTC. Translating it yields CASSLRGDTNYGYTF.

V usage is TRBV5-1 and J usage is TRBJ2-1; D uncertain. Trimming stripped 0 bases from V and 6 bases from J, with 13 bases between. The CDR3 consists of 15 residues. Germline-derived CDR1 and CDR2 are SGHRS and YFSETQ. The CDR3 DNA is TGCGCCAGCAGCTTGGTTGGGCAGTCCCTCAATGAGCAGTTCTTC. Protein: CASSLVGQSLNEQFF.